The 28 T cell receptor beta chains presented below share a single source sample, sequenced in a study of early T cells in non-severe SARS-CoV-2 infection. TCRdb re-analysed the 5' RACE reads in MiXCR, keeping a single row per CDR3 protein. The sample contains 60,000 or so distinct CDR3 sequences, 10% to 15% of which appear only once. Sequencing input: whole blood. The receptors shown here come from an adult who was a healthcare worker with PCR-confirmed SARS-CoV-2 infection or an uninfected control (not recorded which).

The sample holds many counts of this clonotype. The chain uses TRBV28 and TRBJ1-5; D is unclear. Germline-derived CDR1 and CDR2 are MDHEN and SYDVKM. There are 20 residues in the CDR3. V gave up 1 base and J gave up 0 bases, with 22 bases separating them. CDR3 loop: CASSLSPLTWGGYSNQPQHF. The CDR3 DNA sequence: TGTGCCAGCAGTTTATCTCCTCTGACATGGGGAGGATATAGCAATCAGCCCCAGCATTTT.

V usage is TRBV20-1 and J usage is TRBJ2-7; 12 bases line up with TRBD1. CDR1 DFQATT and CDR2 SNEGSKA come from the germline V gene (reference sequence). The V segment lost 3 bases and the J segment 5 bases; nucleotides outside the gene matches: 2. This CDR3 contains 13 residues. CDR3 residues: CSASRDRGHEQYF. Written as DNA, the CDR3 is TGCAGTGCTAGCCGGGACAGGGGGCACGAGCAGTACTTC.

This clonotype appeared many times. This chain links TRBV4-2 with TRBJ2-1; no clear D. Trimming removed 0 bases at V and 5 bases at J, with 11 bases between. Germline V gene data show CDR1 as LGHNA and CDR2 as YNFKEQ. This CDR3 spans 15 amino acids. The CDR3 region is CASSQEEIFHNEQFF. Written as DNA, the CDR3 is TGTGCCAGCAGCCAAGAGGAGATATTCCACAATGAGCAGTTCTTC.

The J gene is TRBJ1-5, the V gene TRBV29-1; 10 bases agree with TRBD1. From germline, CDR1 is SQVTM and CDR2 ANQGSEA. The CDR3 is 13 amino acids. Trimming removed 4 bases from V and 7 bases from J; junction bases left unmatched: 4. CDR3 region: CSVAGTGDQPQHF. The CDR3, as DNA: TGCAGCGTTGCCGGGACAGGGGACCAGCCCCAGCATTTT. Variable domain in full (rest from reference TRBV29-1 and TRBJ1-5): SAVISQKPSRDICQRGTSLTIQCQVDSQVTMMFWYRQQPGQSLTLIATANQGSEATYESGFVIDKFPISRPNLTFSTLTVSNMSPEDSSIYLCSVAGTGDQPQHFGDGTRLSIL.

There are many counts of this clonotype. The chain carries TRBV7-8 and TRBJ2-5, with TRBD2 matching over 13 bases. The germline V gene has CDR1 SGHVS and CDR2 FQNEAQ. The junction had 4 bases not matched to a gene; V was cut back by 4 bases and J by 2 bases. The CDR3 loop spans 16 amino acids. CDR3 nucleotides: TGTGCCAGCAGCTCGCCACTAGCGGGAGGGCAAGAGACCCAGTACTTC. Amino acids: CASSSPLAGGQETQYF.

This clonotype was counted many times. V and J are TRBV3-1 and TRBJ2-5; D may be TRBD2 (6 bases). Germline lookup yields CDR1 LGHDT and CDR2 YNNKEL (reference sequence). The V end lost 0 bases, the J end lost 1 base, and 6 bases lay between the germline ends. This CDR3 contains 14 residues. Here the CDR3 reads CASSQEGGQETQYF. As DNA, the CDR3 is TGTGCCAGCAGCCAAGAGGGGGGCCAAGAGACCCAGTACTTC.

This clonotype appeared a few times. This chain connects TRBV11-3 to TRBJ2-5; no clear D. Trimming cost V 6 bases and J 3 bases, with 5 bases left between them. This CDR3 has 11 residues. Germline assignment: CDR1 SGHNT and CDR2 YENEEA. The CDR3 region is CASRGKETQYF. The CDR3 bases are TGTGCCAGCAGGGGAAAAGAGACCCAGTACTTC.

There are a few counts of this clonotype. This chain links TRBV12-3 or TRBV12-4 with TRBJ1-2; D might be TRBD1 (5 bases). The ends were cut back, 0 bases at V and 2 bases at J, with 10 bases in the middle. The CDR3 covers 15 residues. The CDR3 here is CASSLARGGNYGYTF. The CDR3 bases are TGTGCCAGCAGTTTAGCGCGGGGCGGAAACTATGGCTACACCTTC.

Only one count was recorded for this clonotype. Possible read error: a much larger clone is one base away. The J gene is TRBJ2-4, the V gene TRBV20-1; D is unresolved. Germline-derived CDR1 and CDR2 are DFQATT and SNEGSKA (reference sequence). The CDR3 consists of 15 residues. The CDR3 DNA sequence: TGCAGTGCTAGATCCCCGCAGGCGACCAAAAACATTCAGAACTTC. Translation gives CSARSPQATKNIQNF.

The gene calls are TRBV7-3 and TRBJ2-2, with TRBD1 identical over 8 bases. CDR3 size: 16 residues. The germline V gene has CDR1 SGHTA and CDR2 FQGTGA. The V and J ends lost 2 bases and 5 bases, in that order; junction bases with no gene match: 7. This CDR3 reads CASSLGGRGLTGELFF. Here the CDR3 DNA reads TGTGCCAGCAGCTTAGGAGGCAGGGGGCTGACCGGGGAGCTGTTTTTT.

At least ten counts were recorded for this clonotype. The chain uses TRBV18 and TRBJ2-5; perhaps TRBD1 as D (5 bases). This CDR3 region has 16 residues. Trimming removed 4 bases from V and 4 bases from J, with 19 bases in between. Germline CDR1 KGHSH, CDR2 LQKENI. CDR3 protein: CASSRTIDGAGETQYF. The DNA for the CDR3 is TGTGCCAGCTCACGAACGATAGATGGGGCCGGAGAGACCCAGTACTTC.

This clonotype has ten or more counts. The chain uses TRBV5-6 and TRBJ2-1, with TRBD1 matching 11 bases. V was pared by 3 bases and J by 2 bases, with 4 bases of the junction left unmatched. This CDR3 region has 16 residues. Germline CDR1 is SGHDT and CDR2 is YYEEEE. This CDR3 is CASSWGQGVPYNEQFF. The CDR3 nucleotides are TGTGCCAGCAGCTGGGGACAGGGGGTTCCCTACAATGAGCAGTTCTTC.

In this sample, this clonotype turned up a few times. This rearrangement joins TRBV6-5 to TRBJ1-1; 7 bases agree with TRBD1. With 2 bases clipped from V and 6 bases from J, the junction kept 3 bases outside the gene matches. Germline V gene lookup returns CDR1 MNHEY and CDR2 SVGAGI. CDR3 length: 13 amino acids. This chain's CDR3 is CASSYRQGPEAFF. The CDR3 bases are TGTGCCAGCAGTTACCGACAGGGCCCTGAAGCTTTCTTT.

In this sample, this clonotype turned up many times. The genes are TRBV3-1 and TRBJ2-1; 8 nucleotides line up with TRBD2. Trimming took 3 bases from V and 8 from J; bases not matched to a gene: 12. The CDR3 totals 16 residues. Germline V gene lookup returns CDR1 LGHDT and CDR2 YNNKEL (reference sequence). CDR3 DNA: TGTGCCAGCAGCCACCCAGCGGGGGTAGGCCCCCATGAGCAGTTCTTC. Its protein is CASSHPAGVGPHEQFF.

This clonotype was detected many times. This sequence joins TRBV29-1 and TRBJ1-2; no reliable D call. The ends were cut back, 6 bases at V and 2 bases at J, with 10 bases in the middle. Per germline, CDR1 SQVTM and CDR2 ANQGSEA. The CDR3 spans 12 residues. In DNA form, the CDR3 reads TGCAGCGTGGAGGACGGCAACTATGGCTACACCTTC. Amino acid sequence: CSVEDGNYGYTF.

This clonotype was seen at least ten times. The rearrangement links TRBV7-3 to TRBJ2-2; a possible D gene is TRBD1 (6 bases). CDR1 is SGHTA, CDR2 FQGTGA, per germline. Trimming removed 2 bases from V and 5 bases from J, with 9 bases in between. This CDR3 is built from 14 residues. This chain's CDR3 is CASSLSQGTGELFF. CDR3 nucleotide sequence: TGTGCCAGCAGCTTATCCCAGGGGACCGGGGAGCTGTTTTTT.

J is TRBJ2-1 and V is TRBV2; D possibly matches TRBD1 or TRBD2 (6 bases each). V was cut by 5 bases and J by 5 bases, with 13 bases left in between. This CDR3 contains 14 residues. CDR1 is SNHLY, CDR2 FYNNEI, per germline. CDR3 nucleotides: TGTGCCAGCAGTTCCTTAGGGGGGCACAATGAGCAGTTCTTC. Its protein product is CASSSLGGHNEQFF.

In regard to this clonotype: Mismatch with germline at one junction end may stem from a read error. This chain connects TRBV5-6 to TRBJ1-2, with TRBD1 identical over 7 bases. The CDR3 has 16 residues. From germline, CDR1 is SGHDT and CDR2 YYEEEE. The CDR3 coding sequence is TGTGTCAGCAGCTCCCGGACAGGTCAAAAAATCTATGGCTACACCTTC. It encodes CVSSSRTGQKIYGYTF.

This clonotype appeared a few times. The chain is built from TRBV3-1 and TRBJ2-2, with D perhaps TRBD2 (6 bases). Germline V gene lookup returns CDR1 LGHDT and CDR2 YNNKEL (reference sequence). Trimming removed 1 base at V and 7 bases at J, with 10 bases between. This CDR3 contains 14 residues. The CDR3 region has the DNA TGTGCCAGCAGCCAAGTCCGGGAGAGCGGGGAGCTGTTTTTT. Translated, it gives CASSQVRESGELFF.

This clonotype has a handful of counts. J is TRBJ2-7 and V is TRBV20-1; the D call may be TRBD1 or TRBD2 (5 bases each). Germline V gene lookup returns CDR1 DFQATT and CDR2 SNEGSKA (reference sequence). This CDR3 comprises 15 residues. Trimming took off 6 bases at V and 5 bases at J, with 23 bases between the two ends. Written as DNA, the CDR3 is TGCAGTGCGACCCTTTTGTCGTGGGGGAAGAACGAGCAGTACTTC. As protein: CSATLLSWGKNEQYF.

V is TRBV7-3 and J is TRBJ2-3, with 7 bases identical to TRBD2. V trimming: 2 bases; J trimming: 1 base; junction bases outside the gene matches: 6. CDR3 length: 16 amino acids. CDR1 is SGHTA, CDR2 FQGTGA, per germline. The CDR3 is CASSLRGGGGTDTQYF. The CDR3 coding sequence is TGTGCCAGCAGCTTACGTGGCGGGGGAGGCACAGATACGCAGTATTTT.

This clonotype showed up many times. V is TRBV7-9 and J is TRBJ2-7, with TRBD1 matching over 7 bases. The CDR3 length is 19 residues. V lost 1 base, J lost 3 bases, and 18 bases stayed unmatched. Germline V gene sequence: CDR1 SEHNR, CDR2 FQNEAQ (reference sequence). The CDR3 DNA is TGTGCCAGCAGCTTAGATTCCCGACCGCCAGGGGGTATCCACTACGAGCAGTACTTC. Amino acids: CASSLDSRPPGGIHYEQYF.

At least ten counts were recorded for this clonotype. The V and J genes are TRBV2 and TRBJ2-3; D uncertain. The CDR3 covers 11 residues. Trimming took off 4 bases at V and 4 bases at J, with 3 bases between the two ends. Germline assignment: CDR1 SNHLY and CDR2 FYNNEI. CDR3 DNA: TGTGCCAGCAGTGTCTCAGATACGCAGTATTTT. The encoded protein is CASSVSDTQYF.

This clonotype was seen a few times. The rearrangement uses TRBV6-5 and TRBJ1-2, with a weak D call TRBD1 (5 bases). CDR3 size: 13 residues. CDR1 and CDR2 (germline): MNHEY, SVGAGI. V was cut by 6 bases and J by 4 bases, with 12 bases left in between. The CDR3 here is CASRQPGTYGYTF. CDR3 sequence (DNA): TGTGCCAGCAGGCAACCTGGGACCTATGGCTACACCTTC.

The sample holds many counts of this clonotype. The gene calls are TRBV5-1 and TRBJ2-2; 9 bases map to TRBD1. Germline CDR1 reads SGHRS; CDR2 reads YFSETQ. The V gene end was trimmed by 3 bases and the J gene end by 1 base; junction bases not matched to a gene: 4. The CDR3 covers 16 residues. CDR3 nucleotide sequence: TGCGCCAGCAGCTCGGGGACAGGGTTGAACACCGGGGAGCTGTTTTTT. Protein sequence: CASSSGTGLNTGELFF. Full variable domain (outside the CDR3, taken from reference TRBV5-1 and TRBJ2-2): KAGVTQTPRYLIKTRGQQVTLSCSPISGHRSVSWYQQTPGQGLQFLFEYFSETQRNKGNFPGRFSGRQFSNSRSEMNVSTLELGDSALYLCASSSGTGLNTGELFFGEGSRLTVL.

This clonotype was picked up a small number of times. The rearrangement uses TRBV7-3 and TRBJ1-1, with TRBD1 matching over 8 bases. CDR1 and CDR2 (germline): SGHTA, FQGTGA. V dropped 2 bases and J dropped 0; count of bases not matched to a gene: 5. This CDR3 contains 16 residues. This CDR3 is CASSLSGGMVNTEAFF. CDR3 DNA sequence: TGTGCCAGCAGCTTATCAGGGGGCATGGTGAACACTGAAGCTTTCTTT.

The chain recombines TRBV29-1 with TRBJ1-2, with TRBD1 matching 9 bases. J lost 2 bases, V lost 3 bases, and 7 bases had no gene match. In germline, CDR1 is SQVTM, CDR2 ANQGSEA. The CDR3 is made up of 15 amino acids. Written as DNA, the CDR3 is TGCAGCGTTGATCCCTCGGGGACAGGGAACTATGGCTACACCTTC. Protein sequence: CSVDPSGTGNYGYTF.

This clonotype was recorded at least ten times. This chain uses TRBV11-2 with TRBJ2-7; D is unresolved. Between the trimmed V and J ends, which lost 3 bases and 2 bases, there was a span of 14 bases. Germline CDR1 SGHAT, CDR2 FQNNGV. CDR3 length equals 15 residues. CDR3 DNA sequence: TGTGCCAGCAGCTTTGGGATGGATAGGGCCTACGAGCAGTACTTC. Translation gives CASSFGMDRAYEQYF. Based on the CDR3 plus reference TRBV11-2 and TRBJ2-7, the full variable domain is EAGVAQSPRYKIIEKRQSVAFWCNPISGHATLYWYQQILGQGPKLLIQFQNNGVVDDSQLPKDRFSAERLKGVDSTLKIQPAKLEDSAVYLCASSFGMDRAYEQYFGPGTRLTVT.